These T cell receptor beta chains were read from a single sample in a study of shared clonotypes between healthy human individuals. Sequencing was performed with immunoSEQ multiplex PCR; in TCRdb, only in-frame clones are kept and a portion is missing. The sample includes 2 million to 3 million clones, 80% to 95% seen only once; the top ten take more than 0.35%. The specimen sequenced was naive CD4+ T cells from PBMCs. The receptors were gathered from a man younger than 35 in good health. Some clones in this sample may be carry-over from other donors' samples. Each CDR3 is given with its conserved first and last residue. A D gene is named only where the DNA matches it firmly. Some rows mark clone size as missing; the rest say once, few, many or name a class of expanded clone.

V	D	size	J	DNA	CDR3
TRBV28	.	.	TRBJ1-2	TGTGCCAGCAGTTTAGACGACAACTATGGCTACACCTTC	CASSLDDNYGYTF
TRBV5-1	.	.	TRBJ1-5	TGCGCCAGCAGCTTGCAGGGAGGGAATCAGCCCCAGCATTTT	CASSLQGGNQPQHF
TRBV7-8	.	.	TRBJ1-2	TGTGCCAGCAGTAAACAGGGCGTTGTGACTTTGTATGGCTACACCTTC	CASSKQGVVTLYGYTF
TRBV5-1	TRBD2	.	TRBJ2-5	TGCGCCAGCAGCTTGGTCGGGACTAGCGGGAGAGAGACCCAGTACTTC	CASSLVGTSGRETQYF
TRBV5-1	.	.	TRBJ1-1	TGCGCCAGCAGCTTGCGGGCGGGTAGGGATTTCAGGAACACTGAAGCTTTCTTT	CASSLRAGRDFRNTEAFF
TRBV27	.	.	TRBJ1-1	TGTGCCAGCAAGGATGGGGCCCTGGGTAACACTGAAGCTTTCTTT	CASKDGALGNTEAFF
TRBV18	.	once	TRBJ1-1	TGTGCCACCACCCTCTTCGACAGGAACACTGAAGCTTTCTTT	CATTLFDRNTEAFF
TRBV10-3	.	.	TRBJ1-2	TGTGCCATCAGTGACCCCAGGAGGGAATCGAACTATGGCTACACCTTC	CAISDPRRESNYGYTF
TRBV6-5	.	.	TRBJ2-7	TGTGCCAGCAGAAGGAGTCTGGTTTACACCTACGAGCAGTACTTC	CASRRSLVYTYEQYF
TRBV28	.	.	TRBJ1-2	TGTGCCAGCAGTCCCGGGGCCTCAAATGGCTACACCTTC	CASSPGASNGYTF
TRBV5-4	TRBD1	.	TRBJ2-7	TGTGCCAGCAGCTTGGACCCACGGACAGGTAGGACCTACGAGCAGTACTTC	CASSLDPRTGRTYEQYF
TRBV9	.	few	TRBJ2-2	TGTGCCAGCCTCATAATAGTCGCCGGGGAGCTGTTTTTT	CASLIIVAGELFF
TRBV5-1	TRBD1	.	TRBJ2-7	TGCGCCAGCAACATCGGACAGGGCGGGTACGAGCAGTACTTC	CASNIGQGGYEQYF
TRBV5-4	.	.	TRBJ1-2	TGTGCCAGCACAGAGGGGGGTCGTGGCTACACCTTC	CASTEGGRGYTF
TRBV7-2	TRBD1	.	TRBJ2-3	TGTGCCAGCAGCTTACAGACAGGGGGTCCAGATACGCAGTATTTT	CASSLQTGGPDTQYF
TRBV5-1	.	.	TRBJ2-1	TGCGCCAGCAGCCCCCGGACTAGCACAGGGGGGAATGAGCAGTTCTTC	CASSPRTSTGGNEQFF
TRBV28	.	.	TRBJ1-3	TGTGCCAGCAGTTTAGACTCTGGAAACACCATATATTTT	CASSLDSGNTIYF
TRBV9	.	.	TRBJ2-1	TGTGCCAGCAGCCAACCCCACAATGAGCAGTTCTTC	CASSQPHNEQFF
TRBV5-1	.	.	TRBJ1-3	TGCGCCAGCAGCTTGCTGGGGGCGGCTGGAAACACCATATATTTT	CASSLLGAAGNTIYF